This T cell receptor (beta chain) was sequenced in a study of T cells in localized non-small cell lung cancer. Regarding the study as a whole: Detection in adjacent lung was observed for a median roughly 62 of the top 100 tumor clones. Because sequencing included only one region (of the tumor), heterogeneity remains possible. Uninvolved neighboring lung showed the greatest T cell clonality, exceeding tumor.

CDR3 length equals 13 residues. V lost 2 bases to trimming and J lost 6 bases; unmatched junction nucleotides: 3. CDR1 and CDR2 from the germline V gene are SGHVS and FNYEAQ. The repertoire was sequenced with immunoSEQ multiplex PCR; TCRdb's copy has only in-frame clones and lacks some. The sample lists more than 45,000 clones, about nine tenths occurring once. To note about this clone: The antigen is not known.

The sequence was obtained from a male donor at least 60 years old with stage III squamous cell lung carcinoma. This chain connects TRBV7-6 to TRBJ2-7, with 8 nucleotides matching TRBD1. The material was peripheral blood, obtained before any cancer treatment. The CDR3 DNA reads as TGTGCCAGCAGCTTAAGGACAGGGCGCGAGCAGTACTTC. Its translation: CASSLRTGREQYF.